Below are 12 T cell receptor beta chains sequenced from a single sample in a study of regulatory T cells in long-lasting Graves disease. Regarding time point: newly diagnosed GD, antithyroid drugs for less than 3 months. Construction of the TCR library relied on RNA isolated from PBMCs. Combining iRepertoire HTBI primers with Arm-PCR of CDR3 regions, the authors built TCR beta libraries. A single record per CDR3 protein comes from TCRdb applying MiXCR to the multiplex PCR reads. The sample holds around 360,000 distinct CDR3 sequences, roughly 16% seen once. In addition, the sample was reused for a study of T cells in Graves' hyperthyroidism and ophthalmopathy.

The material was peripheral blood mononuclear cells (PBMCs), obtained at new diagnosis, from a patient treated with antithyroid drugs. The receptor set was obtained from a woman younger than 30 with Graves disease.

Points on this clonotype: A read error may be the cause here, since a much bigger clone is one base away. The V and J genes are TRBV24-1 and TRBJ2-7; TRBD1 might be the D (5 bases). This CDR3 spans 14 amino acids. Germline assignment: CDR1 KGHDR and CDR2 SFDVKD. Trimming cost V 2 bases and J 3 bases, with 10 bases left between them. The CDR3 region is CATSDSRVGYEQYF. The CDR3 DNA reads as TGTGCCACCAGTGATTCCAGGGTAGGCTACGAGCAGTACTTC.

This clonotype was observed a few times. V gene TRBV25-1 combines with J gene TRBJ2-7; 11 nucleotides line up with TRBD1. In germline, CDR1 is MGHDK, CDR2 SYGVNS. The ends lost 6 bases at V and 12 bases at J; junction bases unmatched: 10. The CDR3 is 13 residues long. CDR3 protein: CASSRGTGGPWYF. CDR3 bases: TGTGCCAGCAGCCGGGGGACAGGGGGGCCTTGGTACTTC.

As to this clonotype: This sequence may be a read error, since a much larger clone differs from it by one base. Here the CDR3 reads CASSALGVGEQYF. The CDR3 nucleotides read TGTGCCAGCAGCGCGCTGGGGGTTGGCGAGCAGTACTTC. This chain links TRBV9 with TRBJ2-7; D is tentatively TRBD1 or TRBD2 (5 bases each). The germline V gene encodes CDR1 SGDLS and CDR2 YYNGEE. The CDR3 consists of 13 residues. Trimming left V 3 bases short and J 6 bases short, with 13 bases between.

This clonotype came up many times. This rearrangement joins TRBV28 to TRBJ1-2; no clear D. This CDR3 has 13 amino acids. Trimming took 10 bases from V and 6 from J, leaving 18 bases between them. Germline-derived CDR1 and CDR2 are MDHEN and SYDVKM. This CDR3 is CATPREFGHGYTF. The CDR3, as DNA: TGTGCCACCCCGCGGGAATTCGGACATGGCTACACCTTC.

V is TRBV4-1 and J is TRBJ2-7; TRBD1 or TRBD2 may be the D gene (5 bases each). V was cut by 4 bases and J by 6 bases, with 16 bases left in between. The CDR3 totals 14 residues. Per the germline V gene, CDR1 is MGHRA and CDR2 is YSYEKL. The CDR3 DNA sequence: TGCGCCAGCAGCCCGTGGGACCGCCTCTCCGAGCAGTACTTC. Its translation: CASSPWDRLSEQYF.

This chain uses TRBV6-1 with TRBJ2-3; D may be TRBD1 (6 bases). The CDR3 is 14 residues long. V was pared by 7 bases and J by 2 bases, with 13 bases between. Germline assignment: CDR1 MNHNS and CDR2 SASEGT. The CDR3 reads CASTQQGYTDTQYF. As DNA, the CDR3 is TGTGCCAGCACCCAACAGGGCTACACAGATACGCAGTATTTT.

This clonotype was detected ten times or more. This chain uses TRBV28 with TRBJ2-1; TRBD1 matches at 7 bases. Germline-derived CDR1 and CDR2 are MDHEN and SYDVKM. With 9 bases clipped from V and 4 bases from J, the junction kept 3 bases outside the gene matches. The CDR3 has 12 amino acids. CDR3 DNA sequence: TGTGCCAGTTGGGACAGATACAATGAGCAGTTCTTC. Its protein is CASWDRYNEQFF. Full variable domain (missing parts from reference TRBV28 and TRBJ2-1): DVKVTQSSRYLVKRTGEKVFLECVQDMDHENMFWYRQDPGLGLRLIYFSYDVKMKEKGDIPEGYSVSREKKERFSLILESASTNQTSMYLCASWDRYNEQFFGPGTRLTVL.

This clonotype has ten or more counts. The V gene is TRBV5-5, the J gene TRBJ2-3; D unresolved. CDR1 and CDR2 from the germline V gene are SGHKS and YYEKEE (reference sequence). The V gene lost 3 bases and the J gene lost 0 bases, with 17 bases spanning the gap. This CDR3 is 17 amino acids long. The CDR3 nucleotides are TGTGCCAGCAGCTCCGAGACATACCCGACTAGCACAGATACGCAGTATTTT. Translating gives CASSSETYPTSTDTQYF.

This CDR3 is CASSPQEAKNIQYF. The CDR3 DNA is TGCGCCAGCAGCCCCCAGGAGGCCAAAAACATTCAGTACTTC. The J gene is TRBJ2-4, the V gene TRBV4-1; D is ambiguous. Germline CDR1 reads MGHRA; CDR2 reads YSYEKL. This CDR3 has 14 residues. V lost 4 bases and J 1 base, leaving 8 bases between the germline ends.

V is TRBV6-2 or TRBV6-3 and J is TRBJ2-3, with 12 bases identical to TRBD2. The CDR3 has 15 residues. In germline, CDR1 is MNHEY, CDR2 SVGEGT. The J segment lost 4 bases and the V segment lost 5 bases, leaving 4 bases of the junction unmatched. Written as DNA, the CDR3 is TGTGCCAGCAGTATTCTAGCGGGGGGGCCAGATACGCAGTATTTT. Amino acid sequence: CASSILAGGPDTQYF.

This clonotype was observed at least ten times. The CDR3 nucleotides are TGTGCCAGCAGCTCCGGGACCTCCTACGAGCAGTACTTC. Protein: CASSSGTSYEQYF. The V and J genes are TRBV7-9 and TRBJ2-7; TRBD1 or TRBD2 may be the D gene (5 bases each). Germline V CDR1 and CDR2: SEHNR, FQNEAQ (reference sequence). The CDR3 totals 13 residues. The V and J ends lost 4 bases and 0 bases respectively, with 7 bases between them.

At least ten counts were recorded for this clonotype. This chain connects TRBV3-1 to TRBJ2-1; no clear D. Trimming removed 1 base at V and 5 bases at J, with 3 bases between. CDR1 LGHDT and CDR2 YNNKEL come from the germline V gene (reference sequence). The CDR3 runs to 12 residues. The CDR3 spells CASSQGDNEQFF. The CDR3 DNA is TGTGCCAGCAGCCAAGGGGACAATGAGCAGTTCTTC.